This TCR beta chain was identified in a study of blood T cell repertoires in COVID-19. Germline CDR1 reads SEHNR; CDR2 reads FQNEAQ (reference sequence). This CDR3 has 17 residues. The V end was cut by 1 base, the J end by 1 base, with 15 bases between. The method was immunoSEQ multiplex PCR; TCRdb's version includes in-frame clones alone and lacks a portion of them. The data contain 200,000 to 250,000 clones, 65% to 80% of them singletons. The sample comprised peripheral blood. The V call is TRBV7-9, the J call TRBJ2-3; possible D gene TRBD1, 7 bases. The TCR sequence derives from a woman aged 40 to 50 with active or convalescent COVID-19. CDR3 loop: CASSLVSGGLGTDTQYF. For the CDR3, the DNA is TGTGCCAGCAGCTTAGTTTCAGGGGGACTGGGCACAGATACGCAGTATTTT.